This T cell receptor beta chain was profiled in a study of shared clonotypes between healthy human individuals. Study-wide points: Generally, estimated richness proved larger in naive subsets than it did in memory subsets.

TCRdb keeps only in-frame clones here, not all; method: immunoSEQ multiplex PCR. The sample carries around 2.1 million clones, approximately 94% recorded once. Turning to this clone: Its antigen is not known.

CDR3 length equals 13 residues. Trimming removed 4 bases from V and 3 bases from J; junction bases left unmatched: 4. Germline V gives CDR1 SGHRS, CDR2 YFSETQ. The sequence derives from a man younger than 35 in good health. The sample comprised naive CD4+ T cells sorted from blood. Subset defined: CD45RA+ positively selected. The V call is TRBV5-1, the J call TRBJ2-7; 7 bases map to TRBD2. CDR3 region: CASSIGTNYEQYF. In nucleotides, the CDR3 is TGCGCCAGCAGCATAGGGACTAACTACGAGCAGTACTTC.